One and the same sample provided the 22 T cell receptor beta chains below, sequenced in a study of cytomegalovirus exposure and HLA in healthy donors. Primers for the PCR totalled 60 Vbeta and 13 Jbeta. Some clones are missing from TCRdb's copy, which holds only in-frame ones; the method was immunoSEQ multiplex PCR. The record lists 220,000 or so clones, of which the ten most abundant hold 0.9% to 1.4%. The sequenced sample was PBMCs. These receptor sequences come from a girl aged 2 to 9 in good health and CMV-seropositive.

The V and J genes are TRBV5-8 and TRBJ1-3; D gene ambiguous. The CDR3 covers 15 residues. The germline V gene has CDR1 SGHTS and CDR2 YDEGEE. Trimming left V 1 base short and J 0 bases short, with 8 bases between. The CDR3 coding sequence is TGTGCCAGCAGCTTGTCTCAGTACTCTGGAAACACCATATATTTT. This sequence encodes CASSLSQYSGNTIYF.

V usage is TRBV7-2 and J usage is TRBJ1-5; 8 bases are shared with TRBD1. The CDR3 covers 16 residues. Germline CDR1 reads SGHTA; CDR2 reads FQGNSA. Germline trimming cut 2 bases from V and 5 bases from J; bases unmatched to any gene: 8. The DNA of the CDR3 is TGTGCCAGCAGCTTACGACTCGACAGGGGCTATCAGCCCCAGCATTTT. Translation gives CASSLRLDRGYQPQHF.

The chain joins TRBV5-1 to TRBJ1-4, with a possible D match to TRBD1 (6 bases). This CDR3 comprises 14 residues. CDR1 and CDR2 (germline): SGHRS, YFSETQ. Deletions cut 2 bases from V and 5 bases from J, with 10 bases between. The CDR3 sequence is CASSFRDTNEKLFF. The CDR3 DNA sequence: TGCGCCAGCAGCTTCCGGGACACCAATGAAAAACTGTTTTTT.

The gene calls are TRBV10-1 and TRBJ2-1; 11 nucleotides match TRBD2. Germline V gene sequence: CDR1 WNHNN, CDR2 SYGVQD (reference sequence). This CDR3 contains 16 residues. Germline trimming cut 8 bases from V and 1 base from J; bases unmatched to any gene: 7. The CDR3 region has the DNA TGCGCCAGCTCAAAGCGACTAGCGGGATCCTACAATGAGCAGTTCTTC. As protein: CASSKRLAGSYNEQFF.

The rearrangement joins TRBV19 to TRBJ2-1; 11 positions agree with TRBD2. Germline V lookup: CDR1 LNHDA, CDR2 SQIVND (reference sequence). Losses at the gene ends were 8 bases for V and 2 bases for J; bases not matched to a gene: 11. The CDR3 has 17 amino acids. CDR3 loop: CASRGHLAGGTYNEQFF. The CDR3 nucleotides read TGTGCCAGTCGCGGGCATCTAGCGGGAGGTACCTACAATGAGCAGTTCTTC.

The chain employs TRBV5-6 and TRBJ2-5, with 8 bases lining up with TRBD2. V dropped 3 bases and J dropped 3; count of bases not matched to a gene: 13. The CDR3 runs to 17 residues. Germline V gene lookup returns CDR1 SGHDT and CDR2 YYEEEE. This CDR3 reads CASSSFAAGGQEETQYF. The CDR3 DNA follows: TGTGCCAGCAGCTCCTTTGCTGCGGGAGGCCAGGAAGAGACCCAGTACTTC. The variable domain in full, completed from reference TRBV5-6 and TRBJ2-5, reads DAGVTQSPTHLIKTRGQQVTLRCSPKSGHDTVSWYQQALGQGPQFIFQYYEEEERQRGNFPDRFSGHQFPNYSSELNVNALLLGDSALYLCASSSFAAGGQEETQYFGPGTRLLVL.

The chain joins TRBV5-1 to TRBJ2-7; the match to TRBD1 covers 7 bases. The CDR3 sequence is 15 residues long. Germline values: CDR1 SGHRS, CDR2 YFSETQ. The V and J ends lost 4 bases and 1 base, in that order; junction bases with no gene match: 8. CDR3 protein: CASSPGTETSYEQYF. As DNA, the CDR3 is TGCGCCAGCAGCCCCGGGACAGAGACTTCCTACGAGCAGTACTTC. The full variable domain, in which reference TRBV5-1 and TRBJ2-7 provide the parts outside the CDR3, is KAGVTQTPRYLIKTRGQQVTLSCSPISGHRSVSWYQQTPGQGLQFLFEYFSETQRNKGNFPGRFSGRQFSNSRSEMNVSTLELGDSALYLCASSPGTETSYEQYFGPGTRLTVT.

The genes are TRBV2 and TRBJ1-2; 8 positions agree with TRBD1. Trimming took 5 bases from V and 7 from J; bases not matched to a gene: 6. The CDR3 consists of 13 residues. Germline CDR1 reads SNHLY; CDR2 reads FYNNEI. CDR3 bases: TGTGCCAGCAGTCCAGACAGGGGAGGTGGCTACACCTTC. Its protein product is CASSPDRGGGYTF.

The chain has TRBV2 and TRBJ2-5; 13 nucleotides align to TRBD2. With V trimmed by 7 bases and J by 4 bases, 9 bases remained unmatched. The CDR3 has 16 residues. From germline, CDR1 is SNHLY and CDR2 FYNNEI. The CDR3 DNA follows: TGTGCCAGCAACGGGAGACTAGCGGGAGGTAGAGAGACCCAGTACTTC. Its translation is CASNGRLAGGRETQYF.

Written as DNA, the CDR3 is TGTGCCAGCAGCCCGAACAGGGGGCAAGAAAAACTGTTTTTT. Amino acid sequence: CASSPNRGQEKLFF. The rearrangement uses TRBV27 and TRBJ1-4; 9 bases agree with TRBD1. Unmatched junction bases numbered 7, after V lost 6 bases and J lost 8 bases. The CDR3 spans 14 residues. Germline CDR1 is MNHEY and CDR2 is SMNVEV (reference sequence).

As concerns this clone: At one boundary the junction diverges from the germline segment, which might be a read error. Other DNA sequences from this sample encode an identical CDR3 as well. The chain is built from TRBV5-5 and TRBJ2-1; 9 bases match TRBD1. The V gene's germline CDR1 is SGHKS and CDR2 YYEKEE (reference sequence). The CDR3 is 15 amino acids. DNA for the CDR3: TGTGCCAGTAGCTACGAATTCACAGGGGGCGGCGAGCAGTTCTTC. It translates to CASSYEFTGGGEQFF. Full variable domain (rest looked up from reference TRBV5-5 and TRBJ2-1): DAGVTQSPTHLIKTRGQQVTLRCSPISGHKSVSWYQQVLGQGPQFIFQYYEKEERGRGNFPDRFSARQFPNYSSELNVNALLLGDSALYLCASSYEFTGGGEQFFGPGTRLTVL.

The V call is TRBV4-1, the J call TRBJ2-7; 7 bases match TRBD2. The CDR3 has 15 residues. The V gene's germline CDR1 is MGHRA and CDR2 YSYEKL. The ends lost 2 bases at V and 3 bases at J; junction bases unmatched: 7. CDR3 in amino acids: CASSQLPGGFYEQYF. The CDR3 nucleotides are TGCGCCAGCAGCCAATTACCGGGAGGATTCTACGAGCAGTACTTC.

This chain connects TRBV6-1 to TRBJ1-2; 9 nucleotides agree with TRBD1. CDR3 length equals 16 residues. Germline trimming cut 4 bases from V and 3 bases from J; bases unmatched to any gene: 9. Germline V gene sequence: CDR1 MNHNS, CDR2 SASEGT. This CDR3 reads CASSGTGTGIYYGYTF. The DNA of the CDR3 is TGTGCCAGCAGTGGAACCGGGACAGGGATTTACTATGGCTACACCTTC.

For the CDR3, the DNA is TGTGCCATCAGTGATGGTCAGGGGATCGGAAATGAGCAGTTCTTC. This codes for CAISDGQGIGNEQFF. This rearrangement joins TRBV10-3 to TRBJ2-1; tentatively, D is TRBD1 (6 bases). CDR3 length equals 15 residues. V was pared by 3 bases and J by 7 bases, with 16 bases between. Looked up from germline, CDR1 is ENHRY and CDR2 is SYGVKD.

The rearrangement joins TRBV7-2 to TRBJ2-1, with TRBD2 matching 13 bases. The CDR3 totals 15 residues. J was trimmed by 5 bases and V by 4 bases; bases with no gene match: 2. Germline V CDR1 and CDR2: SGHTA, FQGNSA. CDR3 coding DNA: TGTGCCAGCAGCTCGGGACTAGCGGGGAACAATGAGCAGTTCTTC. Translated: CASSSGLAGNNEQFF.

This chain joins TRBV7-6 and TRBJ2-3, with 12 bases fitting TRBD2. The length of the CDR3 is 15 residues. Germline CDR1 is SGHVS and CDR2 is FNYEAQ. V shed 5 bases and J 3 bases; nucleotides not matched to a gene: 3. Written as DNA, the CDR3 is TGTGCCAGCAGCCCGACTAGCGGGAGAACAGATACGCAGTATTTT. Protein: CASSPTSGRTDTQYF.

J is TRBJ1-2 and V is TRBV19; no clear D. This CDR3 contains 13 residues. Trimming cost V 7 bases and J 4 bases, with 13 bases left between them. The V gene's germline CDR1 is LNHDA and CDR2 SQIVND (reference sequence). CDR3 sequence (DNA): TGTGCCAGTAAAATTGCGGCGGCCTATGGCTACACCTTC. This gives the protein CASKIAAAYGYTF.

CDR3 region: CAWSVRRLAGRGELFF. The DNA for the CDR3 is TGTGCCTGGAGTGTCCGTAGACTAGCGGGACGCGGGGAGCTGTTTTTT. The rearrangement joins TRBV30 to TRBJ2-2; 11 nucleotides line up with TRBD2. Per the germline V gene, CDR1 is GTSNPN and CDR2 is SVGIG (reference sequence). V shed 0 bases and J 7 bases; nucleotides not matched to a gene: 7. This CDR3 has 16 amino acids.

This chain links TRBV7-7 with TRBJ2-7, with 8 bases that match TRBD1. Germline lookup yields CDR1 SSHAT and CDR2 FNYEAQ (reference sequence). The CDR3 consists of 14 residues. V shed 3 bases and J 5 bases; nucleotides not matched to a gene: 6. The DNA for the CDR3 is TGTGCCAGCAGCTTGGACAGGGTTAGCAACGAGCAGTACTTC. Protein product: CASSLDRVSNEQYF.

The chain links TRBV5-1 to TRBJ2-5, with a tentative D call TRBD2 (5 bases). Germline lookup yields CDR1 SGHRS and CDR2 YFSETQ. Trimming shortened V by 3 bases and J by 2 bases, and 11 bases separated the two germline ends. This CDR3 region has 14 residues. The CDR3 region is CASSSLGGQETQYF. DNA of the CDR3: TGCGCCAGCAGCTCTCTAGGAGGACAAGAGACCCAGTACTTC.

CDR3 sequence reads: CASSLDIGDLYNEQFF. The CDR3 bases are TGTGCCAGCAGCTTAGATATAGGGGACTTGTACAATGAGCAGTTCTTC. The rearrangement uses TRBV11-2 and TRBJ2-1; tentative D call: TRBD2 (6 bases). With 0 bases removed from V and 4 bases from J, the gap between germline ends came to 13 bases. Germline CDR1 reads SGHAT; CDR2 reads FQNNGV. The CDR3 has 16 residues.

J is TRBJ1-4 and V is TRBV5-1; 7 bases fit TRBD1. The length of the CDR3 is 17 residues. J lost 0 bases, V lost 2 bases, and 7 bases had no gene match. Per germline, CDR1 SGHRS and CDR2 YFSETQ. CDR3 nucleotides: TGCGCCAGCAGCTTACAGGGGAGGAGGGCAACTAATGAAAAACTGTTTTTT. It encodes CASSLQGRRATNEKLFF.